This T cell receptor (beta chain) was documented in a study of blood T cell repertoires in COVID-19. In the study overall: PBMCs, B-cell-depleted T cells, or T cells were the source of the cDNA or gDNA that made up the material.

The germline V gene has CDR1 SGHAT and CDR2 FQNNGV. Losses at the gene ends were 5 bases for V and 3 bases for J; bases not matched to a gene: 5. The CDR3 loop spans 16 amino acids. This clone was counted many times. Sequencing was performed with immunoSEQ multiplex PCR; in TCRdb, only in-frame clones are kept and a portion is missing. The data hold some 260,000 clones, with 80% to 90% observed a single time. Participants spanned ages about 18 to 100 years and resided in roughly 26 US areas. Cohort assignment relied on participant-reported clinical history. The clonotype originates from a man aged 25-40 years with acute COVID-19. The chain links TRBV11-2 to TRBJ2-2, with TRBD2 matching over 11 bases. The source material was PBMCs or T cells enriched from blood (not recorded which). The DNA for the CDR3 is TGTGCCAGCAGCCCAAGACTAGCGGGGCACACCGGGGAGCTGTTTTTT. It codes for CASSPRLAGHTGELFF.